The 31 T cell receptor beta chains below come from one sample, sequenced in a study of prognosis after radiotherapy for stage I lung cancer. Two rounds of multiplex PCR amplified TCR beta CDR3 from genomic DNA. Primers targeting each individual TRBV and TRBJ gene were applied in first-round PCR. TCRdb processed the multiplex PCR reads anew with MiXCR; each CDR3 protein has one entry. Found here are around 19,000 distinct CDR3 sequences, roughly 55% of them singletons; the top ten hold roughly 26%. The source material was PBMCs, sampled before or after stereotactic body radiation therapy (not recorded which). These receptors were obtained from a donor aged 50 or older with non-small cell lung cancer.

In nucleotides, the CDR3 is TGTGCCAGCAGCTTAAGAGCGGGGGATGAGCAGTTCTTC. This codes for CASSLRAGDEQFF. The rearrangement uses TRBV7-2 and TRBJ2-1; 8 nucleotides line up with TRBD2. This CDR3 region has 13 residues. V trimming: 2 bases; J trimming: 8 bases; junction bases outside the gene matches: 2. From germline, CDR1 is SGHTA and CDR2 FQGNSA.

Concerning this clonotype itself: Possible read error: a much larger clone is one base away. The rearrangement links TRBV6-2 or TRBV6-3 to TRBJ1-4, with 8 bases identical to TRBD1. The CDR3 runs 16 residues. Germline CDR1 reads MNHEY; CDR2 reads SVGEGT. V dropped 6 bases and J dropped 1; count of bases not matched to a gene: 7. CDR3 nucleotides: TGTGCCAGCAGCCGAACAGGGGGGGAAACTAATGAAAAACTGTTTTTT. Residues: CASSRTGGETNEKLFF.

The sample holds many counts of this clonotype. This chain uses TRBV12-3 or TRBV12-4 with TRBJ2-7; 10 positions match TRBD2. The length of the CDR3 is 17 residues. V trimming: 6 bases; J trimming: 3 bases; junction bases outside the gene matches: 14. CDR3 residues: CASRMPVSGRSLYEQYF. The CDR3 DNA follows: TGTGCCAGCAGGATGCCCGTTAGCGGGAGGTCCCTCTACGAGCAGTACTTC.

The chain is built from TRBV12-3 or TRBV12-4 and TRBJ2-3; D gene ambiguous. Trimming left V 5 bases short and J 6 bases short, with 18 bases between. This CDR3 has 15 residues. CDR3 region: CASSGVGLASDTQYF. CDR3 in DNA: TGTGCCAGCAGTGGTGTGGGGTTAGCTTCTGATACGCAGTATTTT.

J is TRBJ2-3 and V is TRBV6-4, with D maybe TRBD1 (5 bases). V lost 5 bases and J 3 bases, leaving 15 bases between the germline ends. CDR1 is MRHNA and CDR2 is SNTAGT in the germline V gene. This CDR3 is built from 15 residues. CDR3 coding DNA: TGTGCCAGCAGTTACACCGTAGACAGTACAGATACGCAGTATTTT. Translation: CASSYTVDSTDTQYF.

Regarding this clonotype: This likely came from a read error, as a far larger clone is one base away. The chain couples TRBV20-1 to TRBJ2-5, with 9 bases that match TRBD2. The end of the DNA is better explained by TRBJ2-1, so the J call may be wrong. This CDR3 is built from 12 residues. CDR1 and CDR2 from the germline V gene are DFQATT and SNEGSKA (reference sequence). In DNA, the CDR3 is TGCAGTTCTCGAGGCGCGGGAGGGGAGCAGTTCTTC. It translates to CSSRGAGGEQFF.

This clonotype was detected many times. The rearrangement uses TRBV15 and TRBJ2-6, with D hard to call. The CDR3 has 18 amino acids. CDR1 is LNHNV and CDR2 is YYDKDF in the germline V gene (reference sequence). Trimming left V 6 bases short and J 4 bases short, with 22 bases between. The CDR3 sequence is CATSLGFESVFGANVLTF. The CDR3, as DNA: TGTGCCACCAGTCTTGGGTTCGAATCGGTGTTCGGGGCCAACGTCCTGACTTTC.

This clonotype counts as medium-sized. The chain carries TRBV20-1 and TRBJ1-5, with 10 bases matching TRBD1. The J segment lost 5 bases and the V segment lost 0 bases, leaving 7 bases of the junction unmatched. This CDR3 region has 16 residues. The germline V gene has CDR1 DFQATT and CDR2 SNEGSKA (reference sequence). CDR3 sequence reads: CSAREVRGTGDQPQHF. The CDR3 region has the DNA TGCAGTGCTAGAGAGGTTAGGGGGACAGGGGATCAGCCCCAGCATTTT.

Worth noting for this clonotype: The junction departs from the called germline gene at one end, perhaps through a read error. J is TRBJ2-1 and V is TRBV20-1, with 7 bases aligning to TRBD2. Germline loops: CDR1 DFQATT, CDR2 SNEGSKA (reference sequence). This CDR3 has 14 amino acids. In DNA form, the CDR3 reads TGCAGTTCTAGCCGAGGAGCGGGGTACAATCAGCAGTTCTTC. Translated: CSSSRGAGYNQQFF.

In regard to this clonotype: One base separates it from a far larger clone, so it is likely a read error. The rearrangement joins TRBV7-2 to TRBJ2-1; 7 bases fit TRBD1. Germline CDR1 SGHTA, CDR2 FQGNSA. V was pared by 2 bases and J by 10 bases, with 11 bases of the junction left unmatched. The CDR3 has 15 amino acids. CDR3 bases: TGTGCCAGCAGCTTAATGGGACAGTCTGCCTACGAGCAGTTCTTC. Residues: CASSLMGQSAYEQFF.

The chain is built from TRBV11-2 and TRBJ2-2; D possibly uses TRBD1 or TRBD2 (5 bases each). Trimming took 10 bases from V and 1 from J, leaving 22 bases between them. The CDR3 is made up of 17 amino acids. Germline lookup yields CDR1 SGHAT and CDR2 FQNNGV. CDR3 DNA sequence: TGTGCCACGAGCAAGTTCCGGGGCAGGAAGAACACCGGGGAGCTGTTTTTT. Encoded protein: CATSKFRGRKNTGELFF.

The V gene is TRBV5-6, the J gene TRBJ1-5; possibly TRBD1 for D (5 bases). Germline V gives CDR1 SGHDT, CDR2 YYEEEE. The length of the CDR3 is 15 residues. The V gene lost 5 bases and the J gene lost 4 bases, with 16 bases spanning the gap. CDR3 loop: CASRLRDGRNQPQHF. Here the CDR3 DNA reads TGTGCCAGCAGGCTCCGGGACGGACGGAATCAGCCCCAGCATTTT.

The chain employs TRBV20-1 and TRBJ2-3, with 10 positions matching TRBD2. This CDR3 comprises 16 residues. Germline V gene data show CDR1 as DFQATT and CDR2 as SNEGSKA (reference sequence). Unmatched junction bases numbered 10, after V lost 3 bases and J lost 4 bases. The CDR3 nucleotides are TGCAGTGCTAGGGGGCCCCTAGCGGGAGAGGCAGATACGCAGTATTTT. This sequence encodes CSARGPLAGEADTQYF.

The sample holds many counts of this clonotype. This chain joins TRBV28 and TRBJ2-7; perhaps TRBD2 as D (6 bases). The V end was cut by 5 bases, the J end by 2 bases, with 16 bases between. Germline V lookup: CDR1 MDHEN, CDR2 SYDVKM. This CDR3 contains 15 residues. CDR3 protein: CASSPGGSPAYEQYF. The CDR3 nucleotides are TGTGCCAGCAGTCCAGGAGGGAGCCCGGCCTACGAGCAGTACTTC. Full variable domain (outside the CDR3, taken from reference TRBV28 and TRBJ2-7): DVKVTQSSRYLVKRTGEKVFLECVQDMDHENMFWYRQDPGLGLRLIYFSYDVKMKEKGDIPEGYSVSREKKERFSLILESASTNQTSMYLCASSPGGSPAYEQYFGPGTRLTVT.

Worth noting for this clonotype: Only one base separates this from a far larger clonotype, so it likely reflects a read error. The V and J genes are TRBV6-4 and TRBJ2-5; D call uncertain. The CDR3 spans 14 residues. Trimming removed 5 bases from V and 8 bases from J, with 18 bases in between. Germline V gene data show CDR1 as MRHNA and CDR2 as SNTAGT. CDR3 region: CASSQDFVQATQYF. CDR3 in DNA: TGTGCCAGCAGTCAGGATTTCGTCCAAGCAACCCAGTACTTC.

Comment on this clonotype: An end of the junction does not agree with germline; a read error may underlie this. The CDR3 sequence: CPSSYVTAGELFF. CDR3 bases: TGTCCCAGCAGTTACGTGACTGCCGGGGAGCTGTTTTTT. The chain uses TRBV6-9 and TRBJ2-2; D not resolved. Per germline, CDR1 MNHGY and CDR2 SVAAGI. This CDR3 spans 13 amino acids.

This clonotype has ten or more counts. This sequence joins TRBV7-8 and TRBJ1-2, with 7 nucleotides matching TRBD1. CDR1 SGHVS and CDR2 FQNEAQ come from the germline V gene. The CDR3 sequence is 17 residues long. V gave up 5 bases and J gave up 4 bases; unmatched junction bases: 16. The CDR3 region is CASSPRKGASFVYGYTF. The CDR3 DNA reads as TGTGCCAGCAGCCCCCGAAAGGGGGCTTCTTTCGTCTATGGCTACACCTTC.

The chain joins TRBV9 to TRBJ1-1, with 7 bases matching TRBD1. The CDR3 length is 12 residues. Trimming cost V 6 bases and J 2 bases; bases outside gene matches: 1. Germline CDR1 reads SGDLS; CDR2 reads YYNGEE. The CDR3 loop reads CASKGANTEAFF. CDR3 in DNA: TGTGCCAGCAAGGGGGCTAACACTGAAGCTTTCTTT.

The CDR3 sequence: CSAATREGGDTQYF. The CDR3 DNA sequence: TGCAGTGCTGCTACTAGAGAGGGGGGAGATACGCAGTATTTT. The chain recombines TRBV20-1 with TRBJ2-3; either TRBD1 or TRBD2 may fit D (6 bases each). The V and J ends lost 5 bases and 5 bases respectively, with 17 bases between them. Germline CDR1 is DFQATT and CDR2 is SNEGSKA (reference sequence). This CDR3 has 14 residues.

CDR3 residues: CASSRDNYEQYF. The CDR3 nucleotides are TGCGCCAGCAGCAGGGACAACTACGAGCAGTACTTC. The rearrangement joins TRBV5-1 to TRBJ2-7, with D tentatively TRBD1 (6 bases). Germline CDR1 SGHRS, CDR2 YFSETQ. Trimming shortened V by 4 bases and J by 3 bases, and 8 bases separated the two germline ends. This CDR3 region has 12 residues.

This clonotype was detected ten times or more. A much more abundant neighbour one base away suggests this may be a read error. The chain links TRBV28 to TRBJ2-7; no clear D. Looked up from germline, CDR1 is MDHEN and CDR2 is SYDVKM. The CDR3 loop spans 13 amino acids. CDR3 residues: CTSTSPAAYEQYF. The DNA of the CDR3 is TGTACCAGCACTTCCCCCGCTGCCTACGAGCAGTACTTC.

By its share, this clonotype is medium-sized (0.01 to 0.1%). This rearrangement joins TRBV5-1 to TRBJ2-2; 7 positions match TRBD1. This CDR3 has 20 amino acids. The J segment lost 4 bases and the V segment lost 3 bases, leaving 21 bases of the junction unmatched. Germline CDR1 and CDR2: SGHRS and YFSETQ. The CDR3 region has the DNA TGCGCCAGCAGCTCCCAAAGGACAGGAGCCTTAGGGCAAGGCACCGGGGAGCTGTTTTTT. Residues: CASSSQRTGALGQGTGELFF.

V and J are TRBV10-3 and TRBJ2-3; D is ambiguous. Trimming removed 7 bases at V and 0 bases at J, with 11 bases between. The CDR3 loop spans 14 amino acids. Germline V gene lookup returns CDR1 ENHRY and CDR2 SYGVKD. For the CDR3, the DNA is TGTGCCATCAACGGCTACTGGAGCACAGATACGCAGTATTTT. Its translation is CAINGYWSTDTQYF.

This clonotype showed up many times. The rearrangement links TRBV6-9 to TRBJ2-2; 14 bases are a match to TRBD2. J gave up 1 base and V 4 bases, and 5 bases lay outside the gene matches. Germline V gene lookup returns CDR1 MNHGY and CDR2 SVAAGI. This CDR3 comprises 18 residues. The CDR3 DNA sequence: TGTGCCAGCAGTTCGACTAGCGGGAGGGCCTGGAACACCGGGGAGCTGTTTTTT. Translating it yields CASSSTSGRAWNTGELFF.

Of note for this clonotype: The conserved closing phenylalanine or tryptophan is absent in this CDR3, likely reflecting a read error. This CDR3 reads CASSYSAGTGGDEQFS. DNA of the CDR3: TGTGCCAGCAGTTACTCTGCCGGGACAGGGGGAGATGAGCAGTTCTCC. The V and J genes are TRBV6-5 and TRBJ2-1, with 11 bases fitting TRBD1. Germline assignment: CDR1 MNHEY and CDR2 SVGAGI. J lost 8 bases, V lost 0 bases, and 6 bases had no gene match. The CDR3 covers 16 residues.

This clonotype is termed medium-sized. The chain uses TRBV11-2 and TRBJ2-3; tentative D call: TRBD2 (6 bases). CDR1 and CDR2 from the germline V gene are SGHAT and FQNNGV. The CDR3 length is 15 residues. Trimming stripped 0 bases from V and 3 bases from J, with 10 bases between. CDR3 sequence reads: CASSLDSAGTDTQYF. The DNA of the CDR3 is TGTGCCAGCAGCTTAGATAGCGCGGGAACAGATACGCAGTATTTT.

This clonotype was picked up one time. This sequence joins TRBV11-3 and TRBJ1-5; D unclear. Germline loops: CDR1 SGHNT, CDR2 YENEEA. The V gene lost 6 bases and the J gene lost 11 bases, with 11 bases spanning the gap. The CDR3 runs to 11 residues. CDR3 DNA sequence: TGTGCCAGCAGAACCCCTAGAGCCCAGCATTTT. It encodes CASRTPRAQHF.

In this sample, this clonotype turned up many times. The V call is TRBV3-1, the J call TRBJ2-2, with 8 bases lining up with TRBD2. Germline trimming cut 3 bases from V and 3 bases from J; bases unmatched to any gene: 3. Germline V gene data show CDR1 as LGHDT and CDR2 as YNNKEL (reference sequence). There are 15 residues in the CDR3. The CDR3 DNA is TGTGCCAGCAGCCACGGGAGGGCTGACACCGGGGAGCTGTTTTTT. It encodes CASSHGRADTGELFF.

The V call is TRBV12-3 or TRBV12-4, the J call TRBJ2-7, with 7 bases matching TRBD1. V trimming: 3 bases; J trimming: 3 bases; junction bases outside the gene matches: 2. The CDR3 consists of 13 residues. The CDR3 protein is CASSFGTVYEQYF. In DNA, the CDR3 is TGTGCCAGCAGTTTCGGGACAGTCTACGAGCAGTACTTC.

By sample fraction, this clonotype is medium-sized (0.01 to 0.1%). This chain joins TRBV7-3 and TRBJ2-3; 8 bases agree with TRBD1. The CDR3 has 15 amino acids. Germline values: CDR1 SGHTA, CDR2 FQGTGA. The J segment lost 3 bases and the V segment lost 2 bases, leaving 4 bases of the junction unmatched. The DNA of the CDR3 is TGTGCCAGCAGCTTAGCCACAGGGGGGACAGATACGCAGTATTTT. It is translated as CASSLATGGTDTQYF.

The chain couples TRBV10-1 to TRBJ1-6; tentatively, D is TRBD1 (6 bases). This CDR3 contains 13 residues. Germline assignment: CDR1 WNHNN and CDR2 SYGVQD (reference sequence). The V gene lost 2 bases and the J gene lost 8 bases, with 7 bases spanning the gap. CDR3 coding DNA: TGCGCCAGCAGTGAGAACAGGGATTCACCCCTCCACTTT. Protein sequence: CASSENRDSPLHF.